A single sample is the source of the 21 T cell receptor beta chains below, sequenced in a study of response to subunit inactivated influenza vaccine. TCRdb processed the RT-PCR reads anew with MiXCR; each CDR3 protein has one entry. The repertoire holds 430,000 or so distinct CDR3 sequences, with 10% to 11% as singletons. The sequences come from PBMCs from blood, collected 45 days after vaccination. The receptors stem from a man between 50 and 59 years old who received an inactivated influenza vaccine.

This clonotype was seen a few times. The genes are TRBV13 and TRBJ2-7, with D uncertain. This CDR3 has 14 amino acids. Deletions cut 2 bases from V and 5 bases from J, with 13 bases between. Germline CDR1 is PRHDT and CDR2 is FYEKMQ (reference sequence). The CDR3 spells CASSLYGVPDEQYF. In DNA form, the CDR3 reads TGTGCCAGCAGCTTATATGGGGTCCCGGACGAGCAGTACTTC.

This clonotype was counted only a few times. J is TRBJ2-3 and V is TRBV25-1, with D possibly TRBD2 on 6 matching bases. CDR3 length: 14 residues. V was shortened by 7 bases and J by 0 bases, with 11 bases between the two germline ends. Germline V gene lookup returns CDR1 MGHDK and CDR2 SYGVNS. CDR3 coding DNA: TGTGCCAGCATGGAGGCGGGGAGCACAGATACGCAGTATTTT. Its translation: CASMEAGSTDTQYF.

This clonotype was recorded many times. The chain has TRBV15 and TRBJ2-3; 10 nucleotides align to TRBD2. V lost 0 bases, J lost 5 bases, and 5 bases stayed unmatched. The CDR3 is 16 amino acids. Germline CDR1 reads LNHNV; CDR2 reads YYDKDF (reference sequence). DNA for the CDR3: TGTGCCACCAGCAGAGATCGGGTAGCGGGAGGAGATACGCAGTATTTT. It encodes CATSRDRVAGGDTQYF.

This clonotype has ten or more counts. The chain couples TRBV20-1 to TRBJ2-1; D is undetermined. Between the trimmed V and J ends, which lost 0 bases and 10 bases, there was a span of 10 bases. The germline CDR1 and CDR2 sequences are DFQATT and SNEGSKA (reference sequence). The CDR3 extends over 12 amino acids. The CDR3 bases are TGCAGTGCTAGAGATCTGGGAACCGAGCAGTTCTTC. It is translated as CSARDLGTEQFF.

The DNA of the CDR3 is TGTGCCAGCAGTGAAGACCGGGTTACAGATACGCAGTATTTT. It translates to CASSEDRVTDTQYF. The chain recombines TRBV2 with TRBJ2-3, with D hard to call. CDR3 length: 14 residues. Per the germline V gene, CDR1 is SNHLY and CDR2 is FYNNEI. The ends were cut back, 1 base at V and 3 bases at J, with 8 bases in the middle.

This rearrangement joins TRBV28 to TRBJ1-2; no clear D gene. The CDR3 contains 14 residues. V lost 1 base to trimming and J lost 4 bases, with 10 bases between them. Germline values: CDR1 MDHEN, CDR2 SYDVKM. The CDR3 sequence is CASSLSRRVYGYTF. CDR3 nucleotides: TGTGCCAGCAGTTTATCCCGACGGGTCTATGGCTACACCTTC.

The CDR3 sequence: CASRSPGASGRARDEQFF. DNA of the CDR3: TGTGCCAGCAGATCCCCAGGGGCTAGCGGGAGGGCTAGGGATGAGCAGTTCTTC. The chain employs TRBV28 and TRBJ2-1; 12 nucleotides line up with TRBD2. This CDR3 spans 18 amino acids. CDR1 is MDHEN and CDR2 is SYDVKM in the germline V gene. Unmatched junction bases numbered 17, after V lost 6 bases and J lost 8 bases.

This clonotype was recorded a few times. The CDR3 protein is CASSFEGANQPQHF. DNA for the CDR3: TGTGCCAGCAGTTTTGAGGGGGCGAATCAGCCCCAGCATTTT. V and J are TRBV12-3 or TRBV12-4 and TRBJ1-5; the match to TRBD1 covers 7 bases. V shed 3 bases, J shed 4 bases, and the junction held 3 bases outside the gene matches. The CDR3 is made up of 14 amino acids.

CDR3 residues: CASSLVPNGYEQYF. The CDR3, as DNA: TGCGCCAGCAGCTTGGTGCCAAACGGCTACGAGCAGTACTTC. The rearrangement joins TRBV5-1 to TRBJ2-7; D not resolved. Germline CDR1 is SGHRS and CDR2 is YFSETQ. The CDR3 consists of 14 residues. Trimming cost V 0 bases and J 3 bases, with 10 bases left between them.

There are many counts of this clonotype. V is TRBV20-1 and J is TRBJ1-6, with 12 bases that match TRBD1. CDR1 DFQATT and CDR2 SNEGSKA come from the germline V gene (reference sequence). The CDR3 loop spans 17 amino acids. J gave up 10 bases and V 1 base, and 11 bases lay outside the gene matches. CDR3 sequence: CSARVTGTGGAGSPLHF. In DNA, the CDR3 is TGCAGTGCTAGAGTCACCGGGACAGGGGGCGCGGGATCACCCCTCCACTTT.

The chain uses TRBV7-9 and TRBJ1-6; no definite D call. Germline-derived CDR1 and CDR2 are SEHNR and FQNEAQ (reference sequence). This CDR3 spans 15 amino acids. V was clipped by 5 bases and J by 4 bases, with 12 bases between them. The chain's CDR3 is CASSNYRDYNSPLHF. The CDR3 bases are TGTGCCAGCAGCAACTACCGGGATTATAATTCACCCCTCCACTTT. Combining the CDR3 with reference TRBV7-9 and TRBJ1-6 gives the whole variable domain DTGVSQNPRHKITKRGQNVTFRCDPISEHNRLYWYRQTLGQGPEFLTYFQNEAQLEKSRLLSDRFSAERPKGSFSTLEIQRTEQGDSAMYLCASSNYRDYNSPLHFGNGTRLTVT.

A few counts support this clonotype. This chain joins TRBV20-1 and TRBJ2-1, with D perhaps being TRBD1 or TRBD2 (7 bases each). This CDR3 has 18 residues. V lost 2 bases to trimming and J lost 2 bases, with 22 bases between them. Germline V lookup: CDR1 DFQATT, CDR2 SNEGSKA (reference sequence). The CDR3 DNA reads TGCAGTGCTAGAATACAGGGGAGGCTAGCGGAGGCCTACAATGAGCAGTTCTTC. It specifies CSARIQGRLAEAYNEQFF.

This chain joins TRBV2 and TRBJ2-1; TRBD2 agrees at 8 bases. Losses at the gene ends were 2 bases for V and 7 bases for J; bases not matched to a gene: 13. The CDR3 has 17 residues. CDR1 and CDR2 from the germline V gene are SNHLY and FYNNEI. The CDR3 DNA follows: TGTGCCAGCAGTGAATTAGGGGCGGGGGGCCTGGGAAATGAGCAGTTCTTC. The encoded protein is CASSELGAGGLGNEQFF.

This chain links TRBV29-1 with TRBJ2-3, with 9 bases lining up with TRBD2. The germline V gene encodes CDR1 SQVTM and CDR2 ANQGSEA. This CDR3 has 14 amino acids. Trimming cost V 5 bases and J 3 bases; bases outside gene matches: 6. The CDR3 is CSVITSGFTDTQYF. CDR3 sequence (DNA): TGCAGCGTTATAACTAGCGGGTTTACAGATACGCAGTATTTT.

This clonotype has a handful of counts. A read error may produce the germline difference seen at one junction end. The V and J genes are TRBV20-1 and TRBJ2-7; D is perhaps TRBD1 or TRBD2 (5 bases each). Germline CDR1 and CDR2: DFQATT and SNEGSKA (reference sequence). The length of the CDR3 is 11 residues. CDR3 residues: CSATHDRGGRF. Written as DNA, the CDR3 is TGCAGTGCTACTCACGACCGGGGCGGCCGCTTC.

This clonotype was detected ten times or more. The chain joins TRBV5-1 to TRBJ2-1, with D tentatively TRBD2 (6 bases). V lost 5 bases and J 2 bases, leaving 11 bases between the germline ends. CDR1 is SGHRS, CDR2 YFSETQ, per germline. The CDR3 contains 14 residues. The CDR3 nucleotides are TGCGCCAGCAGTCCTAGCGTGACCTACAATGAGCAGTTCTTC. Its translation is CASSPSVTYNEQFF.

This clonotype was observed a handful of times. The chain joins TRBV9 to TRBJ1-3; no definite D call. This CDR3 has 13 residues. Between the trimmed V and J ends, which lost 8 bases and 2 bases, there was a span of 11 bases. CDR1 is SGDLS and CDR2 is YYNGEE in the germline V gene. DNA for the CDR3: TGTGCCAGTTCAACAGATACTGGAAACACCATATATTTT. The encoded protein is CASSTDTGNTIYF.

This clonotype was seen only a few times. V and J are TRBV5-8 and TRBJ1-5, with D hard to call. The CDR3 covers 15 residues. Deletions cut 0 bases from V and 4 bases from J, with 11 bases between. Germline CDR1 is SGHTS and CDR2 is YDEGEE. CDR3 sequence: CASSLASAGNQPQHF. The CDR3 bases are TGTGCCAGCAGCTTGGCCTCGGCAGGTAATCAGCCCCAGCATTTT.

At least ten counts were recorded for this clonotype. The genes are TRBV10-3 and TRBJ2-7; TRBD2 matches 9 bases. The CDR3 has 15 residues. Trimming cost V 5 bases and J 0 bases; bases outside gene matches: 5. Germline V gene data show CDR1 as ENHRY and CDR2 as SYGVKD. CDR3 bases: TGTGCCATCAGTACAGGACTAGCGAACTCCTACGAGCAGTACTTC. It codes for CAISTGLANSYEQYF.

This clonotype has a handful of counts. J is TRBJ2-5 and V is TRBV7-9; tentatively, D is TRBD2 (5 bases). V lost 5 bases, J lost 2 bases, and 12 bases lay in between. CDR3 size: 14 residues. Germline V CDR1 and CDR2: SEHNR, FQNEAQ (reference sequence). The CDR3 is CASSPFGEQETQYF. The CDR3 region has the DNA TGTGCCAGCAGCCCGTTTGGGGAGCAAGAGACCCAGTACTTC.

The sample holds a few counts of this clonotype. The chain carries TRBV9 and TRBJ2-1; TRBD2 matches at 8 bases. CDR1 and CDR2 (germline): SGDLS, YYNGEE. The CDR3 is 16 amino acids. V lost 0 bases to trimming and J lost 4 bases; unmatched junction nucleotides: 6. The CDR3 bases are TGTGCCAGCAGCGTAGTCGGGACGGGGGGGTACAATGAGCAGTTCTTC. Protein sequence: CASSVVGTGGYNEQFF. The full variable domain, in which reference TRBV9 and TRBJ2-1 provide the parts outside the CDR3, is DSGVTQTPKHLITATGQRVTLRCSPRSGDLSVYWYQQSLDQGLQFLIQYYNGEERAKGNILERFSAQQFPDLHSELNLSSLELGDSALYFCASSVVGTGGYNEQFFGPGTRLTVL.